This entry concerns a single T cell receptor beta chain. Its target is unknown. This entry is derived from a study of shared clonotypes between healthy human individuals. TCRdb's table, derived via immunoSEQ multiplex PCR, lists solely in-frame clones and lacks some. The data hold roughly 1.5 million clones, with 98% observed a single time. Broader study findings: Clonotype sharing among donors, it was expected, would be affected by sequencing depth.

The germline gives CDR1 MNHNS, CDR2 SASEGT. CDR3 length: 14 residues. V was clipped by 8 bases and J by 5 bases; unmatched bases: 12. Every one of the donors was a Caucasian adult that lived in Nashville, Tennessee. Sample: naive CD4+ T cells sorted from blood. The subset denotes: CD45RA+ positively selected. The TCR sequence derives from a man aged 25 to 40 in good health. The chain has TRBV6-1 and TRBJ2-7; 7 bases fit TRBD1. CDR3 protein: CASPGTVGGDEQYF. CDR3 in DNA: TGTGCCAGCCCCGGGACAGTTGGAGGCGACGAGCAGTACTTC.